The 29 T cell receptor beta chains below were found in one sample sequenced in a study of blood T cell repertoires in COVID-19. Clones were sequenced by immunoSEQ multiplex PCR, and TCRdb holds only the in-frame ones, with some missing. The sample has 160,000 or so clones; 70% to 90% are singletons. Sample: peripheral blood. These receptors came from an older woman with acute or convalescent COVID-19.

Only one count was recorded for this clone. The CDR3 sequence: CASSLNAGGSYNEQFF. The CDR3 bases are TGTGCCAGCAGCTTAAACGCGGGGGGATCCTACAATGAGCAGTTCTTC. The chain employs TRBV7-3 and TRBJ2-1, with TRBD2 matching over 8 bases. This CDR3 is built from 16 residues. V dropped 1 base and J dropped 1; count of bases not matched to a gene: 3. Germline V CDR1 and CDR2: SGHTA, FQGTGA. Supplemented by reference TRBV7-3 and TRBJ2-1, the full variable domain reads GAGVSQTPSNKVTEKGKYVELRCDPISGHTALYWYRQSLGQGPEFLIYFQGTGAADDSGLPNDRFFAVRPEGSVSTLKIQRTERGDSAVYLCASSLNAGGSYNEQFFGPGTRLTVL.

The rearrangement joins TRBV5-1 to TRBJ1-6, with D possibly matching TRBD1 (5 bases). The V end was cut by 0 bases, the J end by 6 bases, with 10 bases between. Germline V gives CDR1 SGHRS, CDR2 YFSETQ. The CDR3 length is 15 residues. The CDR3, as DNA: TGCGCCAGCAGCTTGGTATCTGGGGCTAATTCACCCCTCCACTTT. This codes for CASSLVSGANSPLHF.

The chain is built from TRBV5-1 and TRBJ2-5; D is possibly TRBD1 (5 bases). The germline gives CDR1 SGHRS, CDR2 YFSETQ. There are 14 residues in the CDR3. Trimming shortened V by 0 bases and J by 3 bases, and 9 bases separated the two germline ends. The CDR3 protein is CASSLEAGKETQYF. CDR3 sequence (DNA): TGCGCCAGCAGCTTGGAGGCAGGGAAAGAGACCCAGTACTTC.

The chain joins TRBV6-5 to TRBJ1-2, with 10 bases aligning to TRBD1. The CDR3 spans 15 residues. Germline CDR1 MNHEY, CDR2 SVGAGI. Unmatched junction bases numbered 12, after V lost 6 bases and J lost 8 bases. The CDR3 region has the DNA TGTGCCAGCAGCTCCCTGACAGGGGGCGCGGGGGGCTACACCTTC. Protein sequence: CASSSLTGGAGGYTF.

This clone was counted only a few times. The chain employs TRBV28 and TRBJ1-2; the D gene is possibly TRBD1 (5 bases). The ends were cut back, 4 bases at V and 2 bases at J, with 11 bases in the middle. CDR1 and CDR2 from the germline V gene are MDHEN and SYDVKM. The CDR3 contains 14 residues. The CDR3: CASSSGGGNYGYTF. DNA of the CDR3: TGTGCCAGCAGTTCTGGGGGAGGGAACTATGGCTACACCTTC.

The J gene is TRBJ2-1, the V gene TRBV19; the match to TRBD2 covers 11 bases. CDR1 LNHDA and CDR2 SQIVND come from the germline V gene (reference sequence). CDR3 size: 21 residues. Germline trimming cut 2 bases from V and 3 bases from J; bases unmatched to any gene: 18. For the CDR3, the DNA is TGTGCCAGTAGTATAAGCACACCGGGACTAGCGGCCCCGAGCTTCTACAATGAGCAGTTCTTC. Its protein is CASSISTPGLAAPSFYNEQFF. The variable domain in full, with the rest retrieved from reference TRBV19 and TRBJ2-1, is DGGITQSPKYLFRKEGQNVTLSCEQNLNHDAMYWYRQDPGQGLRLIYYSQIVNDFQKGDIAEGYSVSREKKESFPLTVTSAQKNPTAFYLCASSISTPGLAAPSFYNEQFFGPGTRLTVL.

The chain carries TRBV4-2 and TRBJ1-1; D is undetermined. CDR3 length: 14 amino acids. Germline V lookup: CDR1 LGHNA, CDR2 YNFKEQ. V lost 4 bases and J 0 bases, leaving 9 bases between the germline ends. The CDR3 is CASSLSSLNTEAFF. CDR3 sequence (DNA): TGTGCCAGCAGCCTTTCCAGTTTGAACACTGAAGCTTTCTTT.

The genes are TRBV6-1 and TRBJ1-2; D uncertain. This CDR3 comprises 12 residues. CDR1 is MNHNS, CDR2 SASEGT, per germline. Trimming took off 2 bases at V and 7 bases at J, with 8 bases between the two ends. The CDR3, as DNA: TGTGCCAGCAGTGAAAGGGCGGGTGGCTACACCTTC. Its protein product is CASSERAGGYTF.

This CDR3 is CASSSARSGAGGQETQYF. For the CDR3, the DNA is TGTGCCAGCAGCTCCGCTCGGTCCGGGGCGGGGGGGCAAGAGACCCAGTACTTC. V is TRBV7-9 and J is TRBJ2-5; the match to TRBD2 covers 9 bases. Germline assignment: CDR1 SEHNR and CDR2 FQNEAQ (reference sequence). Trimming cost V 4 bases and J 2 bases; bases outside gene matches: 14. The CDR3 sequence is 18 residues long.

This sequence joins TRBV19 and TRBJ1-4, with D tentatively TRBD1 (5 bases). The germline V gene has CDR1 LNHDA and CDR2 SQIVND (reference sequence). With 7 bases removed from V and 3 bases from J, the gap between germline ends came to 30 bases. The CDR3 has 20 amino acids. This CDR3 reads CASNFLVRAIIRWANEKLFF. Here the CDR3 DNA reads TGTGCCAGTAATTTCCTCGTCAGGGCAATTATAAGATGGGCTAATGAAAAACTGTTTTTT.

This chain uses TRBV7-2 with TRBJ2-2, with 9 bases identical to TRBD2. The germline V gene has CDR1 SGHTA and CDR2 FQGNSA. Trimming removed 7 bases from V and 2 bases from J; junction bases left unmatched: 5. The CDR3 extends over 15 amino acids. The CDR3 region is CASKLAGANTGELFF. The CDR3 nucleotides are TGTGCCAGCAAATTAGCGGGGGCAAACACCGGGGAGCTGTTTTTT.

The chain uses TRBV9 and TRBJ1-5, with 7 bases lining up with TRBD1. CDR1 and CDR2 from the germline V gene are SGDLS and YYNGEE. CDR3 size: 13 residues. The V gene end was trimmed by 4 bases and the J gene end by 5 bases; junction bases not matched to a gene: 3. The CDR3 DNA follows: TGTGCCAGCAGCTTGACAGGGCATCAGCCCCAGCATTTT. Encoded protein: CASSLTGHQPQHF.

This chain joins TRBV6-5 and TRBJ2-7, with D unclear. Trimming took off 8 bases at V and 3 bases at J, with 14 bases between the two ends. The CDR3 is made up of 13 amino acids. In germline, CDR1 is MNHEY, CDR2 SVGAGI. CDR3 sequence (DNA): TGTGCCAGCCAAGGAGAACCCGGCTACGAGCAGTACGTC. It codes for CASQGEPGYEQYV.

CDR3 sequence reads: CASSTTRGVTSGGPPDTQYF. DNA of the CDR3: TGTGCCAGCAGTACCACTCGGGGGGTGACTAGCGGGGGGCCGCCAGATACGCAGTATTTT. J is TRBJ2-3 and V is TRBV28; 13 bases map to TRBD2. The CDR3 length is 20 residues. The junction had 18 bases not matched to a gene; V was cut back by 5 bases and J by 4 bases. Germline V gives CDR1 MDHEN, CDR2 SYDVKM.

The chain links TRBV19 to TRBJ2-2; D is unclear. The CDR3 runs 15 residues. V dropped 0 bases and J dropped 5 bases, with 10 bases sitting between them. The germline CDR1 and CDR2 sequences are LNHDA and SQIVND (reference sequence). The CDR3 region has the DNA TGTGCCAGTAGTATAGACGGGTTTAAGACCGGGGAGCTGTTTTTT. Its protein is CASSIDGFKTGELFF.

The J gene is TRBJ1-2, the V gene TRBV3-1 (or the pseudogene TRBV3-2), with 7 nucleotides matching TRBD1. Unmatched junction bases numbered 22, after V lost 3 bases and J lost 6 bases. CDR3 length equals 19 residues. The germline gives CDR1 LGHDT, CDR2 YNNKEL (reference sequence). CDR3 sequence (DNA): TGTGCCAGCAGCCACAGCCCCTTCAGGGGCAGGGGGAGAAAAGATGGCTACACCTTC. It translates to CASSHSPFRGRGRKDGYTF.

The chain carries TRBV15 and TRBJ2-7; 8 nucleotides agree with TRBD1. The CDR3 loop spans 14 amino acids. V lost 1 base, J lost 6 bases, and 5 bases stayed unmatched. CDR1 and CDR2 (germline): LNHNV, YYDKDF (reference sequence). In DNA form, the CDR3 reads TGTGCCACCAGCAGAGTAGGACAGGGTAGCGAGCAGTACTTC. Translation gives CATSRVGQGSEQYF.

This chain joins TRBV5-1 and TRBJ2-7; D perhaps matches TRBD1 (5 bases). The CDR3 has 13 residues. CDR1 SGHRS and CDR2 YFSETQ come from the germline V gene. The germline V and J ends were trimmed by 3 bases and 4 bases, with 11 bases remaining between them. The CDR3 here is CASSWDRGYEQYV. The DNA of the CDR3 is TGCGCCAGCAGCTGGGATAGGGGATACGAGCAGTACGTC.

CDR3 protein: CASSRSGTGKIEQYF. The CDR3 DNA follows: TGTGCCAGCAGCAGATCCGGGACAGGGAAGATAGAGCAGTACTTC. V gene TRBV7-8 combines with J gene TRBJ2-7; TRBD1 aligns across 9 bases. Per germline, CDR1 SGHVS and CDR2 FQNEAQ. V trimming: 5 bases; J trimming: 7 bases; junction bases outside the gene matches: 12. The CDR3 runs 15 residues.

V and J are TRBV24-1 and TRBJ2-5; TRBD2 matches at 10 bases. J gave up 1 base and V 3 bases, and 4 bases lay outside the gene matches. The V gene's germline CDR1 is KGHDR and CDR2 SFDVKD. The CDR3 totals 16 residues. Here the CDR3 reads CATSDGASGGQETQYF. CDR3 DNA: TGTGCCACCAGTGATGGGGCTAGCGGGGGCCAAGAGACCCAGTACTTC.

The V call is TRBV11-2, the J call TRBJ1-6; 11 nucleotides align to TRBD1. Trimming cost V 5 bases and J 7 bases; bases outside gene matches: 7. The germline V gene has CDR1 SGHAT and CDR2 FQNNGV. This CDR3 contains 16 residues. CDR3 nucleotides: TGTGCCAGCAGCCTCACCGGGACAGGGGGAAATTCACCCCTCCACTTT. Amino acid sequence: CASSLTGTGGNSPLHF.

The chain carries TRBV27 and TRBJ1-2; D not resolved. The ends were cut back, 1 base at V and 4 bases at J, with 22 bases in the middle. The germline V gene encodes CDR1 MNHEY and CDR2 SMNVEV (reference sequence). The CDR3 length is 18 residues. CDR3 DNA sequence: TGTGCCAGCAGTTTATACCCCAGAGCGTTCGGAGGTGTCTATGGCTACACCTTC. It specifies CASSLYPRAFGGVYGYTF.

This chain uses TRBV11-2 with TRBJ2-1, with 7 bases matching TRBD2. Unmatched junction bases numbered 6, after V lost 1 base and J lost 6 bases. Germline loops: CDR1 SGHAT, CDR2 FQNNGV. The CDR3 has 15 residues. This chain's CDR3 is CASSLVSGFSNEQFF. The CDR3 bases are TGTGCCAGCAGCTTAGTTAGCGGGTTCTCCAATGAGCAGTTCTTC.

This clone is a singleton in its sample. V gene TRBV7-3 combines with J gene TRBJ1-2; D is uncertain. This CDR3 is 13 amino acids long. Trimming shortened V by 2 bases and J by 3 bases, and 7 bases separated the two germline ends. CDR1 and CDR2 from the germline V gene are SGHTA and FQGTGA. As DNA, the CDR3 is TGTGCCAGCAGCTTAGAGGGAGACTATGGCTACACCTTC. Its translation: CASSLEGDYGYTF.

The genes are TRBV28 and TRBJ2-7; D might be TRBD1 (6 bases). Germline assignment: CDR1 MDHEN and CDR2 SYDVKM. This CDR3 is built from 13 residues. CDR3 coding DNA: TGTGCCAGCAGTAAGACAGGACCCTACGTGCAGTACGTC. This translates into CASSKTGPYVQYV.

The chain uses TRBV27 and TRBJ1-2, with D unclear. V shed 3 bases and J shed 6 bases, with 11 bases lying between them. Germline assignment: CDR1 MNHEY and CDR2 SMNVEV (reference sequence). The CDR3 runs 13 residues. CDR3 bases: TGTGCCAGCAGTTTTACTAAGGAGGATGGCTACACCTTC. Translated, it gives CASSFTKEDGYTF.

This clone has a handful of counts. The chain links TRBV12-3 or TRBV12-4 to TRBJ2-1, with a possible D match to TRBD1 (5 bases). V lost 1 base and J lost 13, with 14 bases in between. The CDR3 has 13 residues. CDR3 residues: CASSLGGSGSQFF. The CDR3, as DNA: TGTGCCAGCAGTTTAGGGGGTTCAGGGTCACAGTTCTTC.

The J gene is TRBJ1-1, the V gene TRBV19; D remains unclear. Germline V lookup: CDR1 LNHDA, CDR2 SQIVND (reference sequence). V lost 5 bases, J lost 1 base, and 11 bases lay in between. The CDR3 length is 14 residues. The CDR3 DNA sequence: TGTGCCAGTAGTGTCAAGCGGGGGAACACTGAAGCTTTCTTT. Protein sequence: CASSVKRGNTEAFF.

This sequence joins TRBV18 and TRBJ2-3; 9 bases are a match to TRBD1. Per the germline V gene, CDR1 is KGHSH and CDR2 is LQKENI. V shed 2 bases, J shed 2 bases, and the junction held 2 bases outside the gene matches. This CDR3 has 15 residues. The CDR3 nucleotides are TGTGCCAGCTCACCAGGGACAGGGACCACAGATACGCAGTATTTT. Protein product: CASSPGTGTTDTQYF.